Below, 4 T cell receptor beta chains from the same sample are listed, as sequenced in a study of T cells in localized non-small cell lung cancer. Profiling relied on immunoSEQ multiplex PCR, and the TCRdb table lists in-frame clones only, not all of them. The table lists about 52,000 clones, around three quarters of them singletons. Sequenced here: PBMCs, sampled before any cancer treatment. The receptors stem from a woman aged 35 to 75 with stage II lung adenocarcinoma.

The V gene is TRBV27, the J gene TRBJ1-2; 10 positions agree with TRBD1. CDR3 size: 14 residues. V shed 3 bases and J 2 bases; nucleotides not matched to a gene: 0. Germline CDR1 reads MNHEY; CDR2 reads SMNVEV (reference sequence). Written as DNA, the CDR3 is TGTGCCAGCAGTTTGACAGGGGGCAACTATGGCTACACCTTC. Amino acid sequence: CASSLTGGNYGYTF.

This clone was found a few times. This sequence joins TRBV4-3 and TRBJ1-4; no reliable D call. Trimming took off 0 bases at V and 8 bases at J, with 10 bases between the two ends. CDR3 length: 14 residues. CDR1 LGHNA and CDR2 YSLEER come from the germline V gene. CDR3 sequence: CASSQDQRAEKLFF. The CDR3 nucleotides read TGCGCCAGCAGCCAAGATCAGCGAGCCGAAAAACTGTTTTTT.

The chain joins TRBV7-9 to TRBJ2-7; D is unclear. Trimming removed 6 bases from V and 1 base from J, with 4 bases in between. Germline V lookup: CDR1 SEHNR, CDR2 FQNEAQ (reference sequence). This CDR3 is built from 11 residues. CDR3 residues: CASSTSYEQYF. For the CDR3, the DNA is TGTGCCAGCAGTACGTCCTACGAGCAGTACTTC.

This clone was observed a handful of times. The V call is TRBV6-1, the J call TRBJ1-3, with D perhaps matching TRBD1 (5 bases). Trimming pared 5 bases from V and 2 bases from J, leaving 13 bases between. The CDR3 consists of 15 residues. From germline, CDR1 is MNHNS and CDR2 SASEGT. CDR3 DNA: TGTGCCAGCAGTTTACATTGGGGGGCTGGAAACACCATATATTTT. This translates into CASSLHWGAGNTIYF.